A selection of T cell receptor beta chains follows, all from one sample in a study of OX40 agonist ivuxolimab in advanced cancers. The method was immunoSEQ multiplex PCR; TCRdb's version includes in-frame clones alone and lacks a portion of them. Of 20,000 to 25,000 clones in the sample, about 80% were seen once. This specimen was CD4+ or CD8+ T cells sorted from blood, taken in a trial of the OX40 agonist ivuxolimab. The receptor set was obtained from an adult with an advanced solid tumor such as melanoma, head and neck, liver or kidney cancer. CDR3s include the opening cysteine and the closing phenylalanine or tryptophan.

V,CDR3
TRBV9,CASSVQGSQETQYF
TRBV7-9,CASSPGTSGRARHEQYF
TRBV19,CASSISGWANQETQYF
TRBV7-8,CASSLDTAHGGGYTF
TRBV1,CTSSQRRDNEQFF
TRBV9,CASSVAGGADTGELFF
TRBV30,CASLADRFYGYTF
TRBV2,CASSEASPGGVWGTQYF
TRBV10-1,CASSEFRTDTQYF
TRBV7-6,CASSLESTYEQYF
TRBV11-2,CASSRDPGVAEAFF
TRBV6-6,CAALQGLTGELFF
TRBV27,CASSYRTGLYEQYF
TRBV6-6,CASSPSGEAYNEQFF
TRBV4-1,CASSRSRDIREQYF
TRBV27,CASSLYGSNQPQHF
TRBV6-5,CASTAYGTGYNEQFF
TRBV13,CASSSSGLAYEQYF
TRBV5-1,CASSVDREQYF
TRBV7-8,CASSPTLWATDTQYF
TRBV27,CASSRQGRNTEAFF
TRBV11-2,CASSLTGQGAAEAFF
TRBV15,CATSRDLGLAGGTYNEQFF
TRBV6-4,CASSAGGSTDTQYF
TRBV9,CASSVGASGGYEQYF
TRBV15,CATSRDWGTGVSYEQYF
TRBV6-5,CASSPTGNGNQPQHF
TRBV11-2,CASSLVRAGNTIYF